These 11 T cell receptor beta chains share one sample of origin, sequenced in a study of Ad26.COV2.S vaccination and SARS-CoV-2 variants. Profiling relied on immunoSEQ multiplex PCR, and the TCRdb table lists in-frame clones only, not all of them. The sample lists 350,000 to 450,000 clones, approximately 84% occurring once. The treatment: roughly 19 received Ad26.COV2.S at low or high dose, single or two shots; about 5 received placebo; per-sample allocation not given. Sampling happened 63 days after the first vaccine or placebo injection. Sequenced material: peripheral blood, taken in a trial of Ad26.COV2.S vaccine versus placebo. These TCRs come from a person aged 18-60 years who received the Ad26.COV2.S COVID-19 vaccine or a placebo.

The table lists this clone with a few counts. The chain employs TRBV6-1 and TRBJ2-7, with D tentatively TRBD1 (5 bases). This CDR3 has 14 residues. V lost 2 bases to trimming and J lost 2 bases, with 10 bases between them. CDR1 and CDR2 (germline): MNHNS, SASEGT. The CDR3 loop is CASSEIGQPYEQYF. The CDR3 DNA reads as TGTGCCAGCAGTGAAATTGGACAACCCTACGAGCAGTACTTC.

J is TRBJ1-2 and V is TRBV7-2, with 11 bases fitting TRBD1. Germline V gene lookup returns CDR1 SGHTA and CDR2 FQGNSA. The CDR3 is made up of 16 amino acids. Germline trimming cut 5 bases from V and 4 bases from J; bases unmatched to any gene: 9. CDR3 DNA sequence: TGTGCCAGCAGCCCCGGGACAGGGGGTAACGGCTATGGCTACACCTTC. It is translated as CASSPGTGGNGYGYTF.

The chain has TRBV28 and TRBJ1-6; perhaps TRBD1 as D (6 bases). The V and J ends lost 5 bases and 5 bases respectively, with 10 bases between them. Germline V gene sequence: CDR1 MDHEN, CDR2 SYDVKM. CDR3 size: 14 residues. In DNA, the CDR3 is TGTGCCAGCAGTCCAGGGGATAATAATTCACCCCTCCACTTT. It specifies CASSPGDNNSPLHF.

The chain joins TRBV29-1 to TRBJ2-1, with D perhaps given as TRBD1 or TRBD2 (5 bases each). The CDR3 extends over 14 amino acids. V lost 4 bases and J lost 1, with 11 bases in between. Germline CDR1 and CDR2: SQVTM and ANQGSEA. The CDR3 nucleotides are TGCAGCGTTGTGGGTGGGACGTCCTACAATGAGCAGTTCTTC. This codes for CSVVGGTSYNEQFF.

The chain joins TRBV6-5 to TRBJ1-5; 7 bases map to TRBD1. In germline, CDR1 is MNHEY, CDR2 SVGAGI. The CDR3 length is 14 residues. Losses at the gene ends were 5 bases for V and 4 bases for J; bases not matched to a gene: 5. The CDR3 spells CASSQGQSNQPQHF. For the CDR3, the DNA is TGTGCCAGCAGTCAGGGACAGAGTAATCAGCCCCAGCATTTT.

The chain is built from TRBV29-1 and TRBJ2-7, with D possibly being TRBD1 or TRBD2 (5 bases each). Looked up from germline, CDR1 is SQVTM and CDR2 is ANQGSEA. Trimming stripped 6 bases from V and 6 bases from J, with 9 bases between. The CDR3 is 10 residues long. In DNA form, the CDR3 reads TGCAGCGTCGGGACGGGCGAGCAGTACTTC. Its protein is CSVGTGEQYF.

The chain couples TRBV9 to TRBJ2-7, with a tentative D call TRBD1 (5 bases). Germline loops: CDR1 SGDLS, CDR2 YYNGEE. With 1 base removed from V and 3 bases from J, the gap between germline ends came to 11 bases. This CDR3 contains 14 residues. The CDR3 bases are TGTGCCAGCAGCGTAAGTCCAGGGAACTACGAGCAGTACTTC. The encoded protein is CASSVSPGNYEQYF.

This chain links TRBV5-6 with TRBJ1-3; 8 bases match TRBD1. The CDR3 has 14 residues. Germline-derived CDR1 and CDR2 are SGHDT and YYEEEE. Unmatched junction bases numbered 5, after V lost 0 bases and J lost 9 bases. CDR3 loop: CASSLGQGWSTIYF. In DNA, the CDR3 is TGTGCCAGCAGCTTGGGACAGGGGTGGAGCACCATATATTTT.

The rearrangement links TRBV28 to TRBJ2-7, with 13 bases that match TRBD2. From germline, CDR1 is MDHEN and CDR2 SYDVKM. V shed 7 bases, J shed 2 bases, and the junction held 5 bases outside the gene matches. CDR3 length equals 15 residues. The CDR3 sequence is CASITSGRGTYEQYF. In DNA, the CDR3 is TGTGCCAGCATAACTAGCGGGAGGGGTACCTACGAGCAGTACTTC.

V usage is TRBV7-2 and J usage is TRBJ2-5, with TRBD2 identical over 13 bases. The J segment lost 0 bases and the V segment lost 0 bases, leaving 7 bases of the junction unmatched. CDR1 and CDR2 from the germline V gene are SGHTA and FQGNSA. The CDR3 loop spans 19 amino acids. CDR3 region: CASSLAGLTSGGYQETQYF. In nucleotides, the CDR3 is TGTGCCAGCAGCTTAGCAGGGCTGACTAGCGGGGGGTACCAAGAGACCCAGTACTTC.

The rearrangement joins TRBV7-8 to TRBJ1-2; perhaps TRBD1 as D (5 bases). CDR3 length: 15 residues. Germline V gene lookup returns CDR1 SGHVS and CDR2 FQNEAQ. The V end was cut by 1 base, the J end by 7 bases, with 16 bases between. The CDR3 region is CASSLVGGGLSGYTF. CDR3 in DNA: TGTGCCAGCAGCTTAGTTGGGGGGGGACTAAGTGGCTACACCTTC. The whole variable domain, filled in from reference TRBV7-8 and TRBJ1-2, reads GAGVSQSPRYKVAKRGQDVALRCDPISGHVSLFWYQQALGQGPEFLTYFQNEAQLDKSGLPSDRFFAERPEGSVSTLKIQRTQQEDSAVYLCASSLVGGGLSGYTFGSGTRLTVV.